The source of this T cell receptor (beta chain) is a study of OX40 agonist ivuxolimab in advanced cancers. Notes on the research overall: Ivuxolimab, which targeted the costimulatory receptor OX40 (CD134), was an agonistic, fully human IgG2 monoclonal antibody. The paper covers the monotherapy dose-escalation part of the phase I ivuxolimab trial, which included N ≈ 57 patients. Peripheral TCRbeta sequencing was intended to test whether TCR sequence diversity was altered and clonal T-cell expansion was caused by ivuxolimab. Partial responses occurred in three dose-escalation patients: two with cutaneous melanoma and one with hepatocellular carcinoma. Of the 50 or so patients in dose escalation, about 20 had hepatocellular carcinoma, approximately 15 had melanoma, 9 had renal cell carcinoma and 9 had head and neck cancer. Patients were allowed to have had prior anti-PD-1, anti-PD-L1 or anti-CTLA-4 therapy, and 40% of the dose-escalation patients had previously received checkpoint inhibitors. Intravenous ivuxolimab was administered to patients every 2 weeks at six dose levels: 0.01, 0.1, 0.3, 1.5, 3 and 10 mg/kg. A male proportion of roughly 80% and a mean age of approximately 60 years, ranging from about 20 to 85, were recorded for the dose-escalation cohort. On the study overall, not on this receptor specifically: Low levels of normalized T-cell clonal expansion were also seen in some nonresponding patients. The antigen specificity of the clonally expanded peripheral T cells was not determined. After ivuxolimab, more expanded clones were found on average in CD8+ T cells than in CD4+ T cells. In the 0.1-3.0 mg/kg groups, partial responders were among the patients with the lowest normalized peripheral clonal expansion, particularly in CD8+ T cells. At doses of 0.1 to 3.0 mg/kg, clonal expansion of both CD4+ and CD8+ blood T cells was observed from baseline to week 6.

The trim is 9 bases for V and 6 bases for J, with a gap of 11 bases between the germline ends. The germline V gene (reference sequence) provides CDR1 LNHDA and CDR2 SQIVND. The CDR3 runs 11 residues from the cysteine to the phenylalanine. The CDR3 DNA has 33 bases and is translated from base 1. The trial excluded patients who had a history of autoimmune disease or who were on systemic immunosuppression. Peripheral blood for TCR sequencing was drawn from every dose cohort at baseline, at cycle 4 day 1 and at cycle 7 day 1. The samples were drawn from a first-in-human, open-label, multicenter phase I dose-escalation trial of ivuxolimab. Adults with locally advanced or metastatic head and neck squamous cell, hepatocellular, melanoma or renal cell carcinoma were enrolled in the trial. CD4+ and CD8+ T cells were sorted separately from peripheral blood before TCR sequencing. Comments on this clone: Its antigen is unknown. It has no much larger one-base neighbor in the sample; base qualities were not kept.

To sequence the TCRbeta CDR3 region, genomic DNA was isolated from the sorted cells. The immunoSEQ Assay was used for sequencing of TCRbeta CDR3 regions. The table comes from immuneACCESS by way of TCRdb, which keeps in-frame sequences with V and J called. Part of the clones is missing from these tables; in studies checked, under half for an unresolved V gene and the rest for unknown reasons. The sample data list tens of thousands of clones, and about 90% of these were observed just once. Jointly, the top ten make up roughly 0.5% of the sample. The receptor chain draws on TRBV19 and TRBJ1-1, with the D gene call left open. The origin of this receptor is an adult with an advanced solid tumor such as melanoma, head and neck, liver or kidney cancer. This material consisted of CD4+ or CD8+ T cells sorted from blood, taken in a trial of the OX40 agonist ivuxolimab. The DNA sequence is as follows: TGTGCCAGCTATGGGAGAGCTGAAGCTTTCTTT. This gives the protein CASYGRAEAFF.